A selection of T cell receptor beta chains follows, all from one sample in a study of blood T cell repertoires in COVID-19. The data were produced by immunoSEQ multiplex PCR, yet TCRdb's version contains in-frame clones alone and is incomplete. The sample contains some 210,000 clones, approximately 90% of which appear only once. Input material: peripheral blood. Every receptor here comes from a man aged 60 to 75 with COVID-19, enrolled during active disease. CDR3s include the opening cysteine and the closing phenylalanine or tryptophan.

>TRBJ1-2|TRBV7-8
CASSLRDRAGSGTF
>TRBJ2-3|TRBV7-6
CASSQRVVGTDTQYF
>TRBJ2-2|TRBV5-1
CASSSQHGTSVRPTGELFF
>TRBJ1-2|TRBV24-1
CATTDRVLDGYTF
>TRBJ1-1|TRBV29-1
CSALLNTEAFF
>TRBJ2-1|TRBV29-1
CSGGQAGAVYNEQFF
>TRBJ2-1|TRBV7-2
CASSLGQGRAYNEQFF
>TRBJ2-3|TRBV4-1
CASSPGTSGDTDTQYF
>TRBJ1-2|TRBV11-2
CASSLYRDPGYTF
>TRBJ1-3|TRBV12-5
CASGLVLGGTAGNTIYF
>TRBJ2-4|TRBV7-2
CASSPWTDPKNIQYF
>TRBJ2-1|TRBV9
CASNDPGREDEQFF
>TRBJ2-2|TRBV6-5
CASSRNRGFGGELFF
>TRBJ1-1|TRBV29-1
CSAWGPGTEAFF
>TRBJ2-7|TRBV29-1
CSVPASGTREQYF
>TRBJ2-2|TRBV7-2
CASSLLGTSTGELFF
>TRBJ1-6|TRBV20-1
CSASPGMGSPLHF
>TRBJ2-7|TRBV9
CASSVDPGVWYEQYF
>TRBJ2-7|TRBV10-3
CAISPGQGYEQYF
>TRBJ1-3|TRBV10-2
CASSESQGLRNTIYF
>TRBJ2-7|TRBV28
CASSPTGGRAQQYF
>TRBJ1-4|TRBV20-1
CSASREVKLFF
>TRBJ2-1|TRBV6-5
CASRTVGGAHNEQFF
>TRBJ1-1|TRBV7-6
CASSPNGRSDTEAFF
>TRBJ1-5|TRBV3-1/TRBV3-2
CASSPTGPSNQPQHF
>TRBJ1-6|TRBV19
CASRLGAGRSWSPLHF
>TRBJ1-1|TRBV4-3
CASSQERGIGAEAFF
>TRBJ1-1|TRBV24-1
CATSAVTGGILEAFF
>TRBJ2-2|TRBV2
CASRAGVTGELFF
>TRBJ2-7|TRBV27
CASRLAEVSYEQYF
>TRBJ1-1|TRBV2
CASRSGRGNTEAFF
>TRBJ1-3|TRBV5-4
CASSSKQGISGNTIYF
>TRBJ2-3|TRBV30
CAWSVGGGLDTQYF
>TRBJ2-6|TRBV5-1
CASSLDSSGANVLTF
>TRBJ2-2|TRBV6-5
CATELAVNTGELFF
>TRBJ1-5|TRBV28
CASSADSYQPQHF
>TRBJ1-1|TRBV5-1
CASSLSTSRGTEAFF
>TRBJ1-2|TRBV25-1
CASSELGAGQSYGYTF
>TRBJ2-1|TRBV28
CASSPFAGLSVENEQFF
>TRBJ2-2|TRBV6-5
CASSYYAGLNTGELFF
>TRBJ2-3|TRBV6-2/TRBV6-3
CASSYRPGLDTDTQYF
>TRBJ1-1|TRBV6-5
CASRRSTGFGGEAFF
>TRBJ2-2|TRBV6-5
CASSTGKWDTGELFF
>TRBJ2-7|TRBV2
CASKTTGISYEQYF
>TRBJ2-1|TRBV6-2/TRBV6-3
CASSESGRAYNEQFF
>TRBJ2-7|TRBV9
CASSVGGLNYEQYF
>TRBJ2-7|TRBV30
CAWSGGQASSYEQYF
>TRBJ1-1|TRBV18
CASSLGKGRVTEAFF
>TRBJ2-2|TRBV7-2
CASSLVDSSTGELFF
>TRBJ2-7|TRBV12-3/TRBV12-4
CASTDTFYEQYF
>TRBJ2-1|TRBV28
CASSILHEQFF
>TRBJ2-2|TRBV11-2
CASSFYGTTNTGELFF
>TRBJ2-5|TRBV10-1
CASSESVASGETQYF
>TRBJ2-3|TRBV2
CASSALGSTDTQYF
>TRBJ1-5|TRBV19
CASNRQGPYSNQPQHF